This is a list of T cell receptor beta chains from one sample in a study of control samples from healthy donors and cancer patients. The protocol was immunoSEQ multiplex PCR, while the TCRdb copy is restricted to in-frame clones and leaves out a portion. The sample has roughly 150,000 clones, roughly 89% seen once. Sequencing was carried out using blood. These TCRs come from a man aged 25-40 years in good health. The CDR3 runs from the conserved cysteine through the conserved F or W. Fields, in order: clone size, J gene, CDR3 length, D gene, V gene, CDR3 DNA, CDR3 protein. A D gene is named only where the DNA matches it firmly. Clone size is stated in some rows and not others, as once, few, many or a class when expanded.

-,TRBJ1-6,14,-,TRBV6-5,TGTGCCAGCAGCCACAGGGTACCCGGTTTGGCCCTCCACTTT,CASSHRVPGLALHF
-,TRBJ2-3,13,-,TRBV25-1,TGTGCCAGCAGTGAGCCCCCCACAGATACGCAGTATTTT,CASSEPPTDTQYF
-,TRBJ2-7,13,-,TRBV3-1/TRBV3-2,TGTGCCAGCAGCCGCCGTGGGTCCTACGAGCAGTACTTC,CASSRRGSYEQYF
-,TRBJ2-3,13,-,TRBV7-3,TGTGCCAGCAGCTTAATGATCACAGATACGCAGTATTTT,CASSLMITDTQYF
-,TRBJ2-7,14,TRBD1,TRBV7-8,TGTGCCAGCAGCTTCCGGGACAGGGGGTACGAGCAGTACTTC,CASSFRDRGYEQYF
-,TRBJ2-2,16,-,TRBV6-2/TRBV6-3,TGTGCCAGCAGCCCCCCGAGGCGGCGGGGGCCCGGGGAGCTGTTTTTT,CASSPPRRRGPGELFF
-,TRBJ1-6,16,-,TRBV13,TGTGCCAGCAGCTCCGCAGGCGGGATCGGCGGTTCACCCCTCCACTTT,CASSSAGGIGGSPLHF
-,TRBJ2-3,14,-,TRBV19,TGTGCCAGTACCAGGACTACGTACACAGATACGCAGTATTTT,CASTRTTYTDTQYF
-,TRBJ2-7,15,TRBD2,TRBV7-2,TGTGCCAGCAGCCTGACTAGCGGGGGGTTGTACGAGCAGTACTTC,CASSLTSGGLYEQYF
-,TRBJ2-3,12,-,TRBV9,TGTGCCAGCAGCGTATCAGGCGATACGCAGTATTTT,CASSVSGDTQYF
-,TRBJ2-2,17,TRBD2,TRBV27,TGTGCCAGCAGTTCCCGCGGAGCGGGAGGCCTCACCGGGGAGCTGTTTTTT,CASSSRGAGGLTGELFF
once,TRBJ1-4,14,TRBD1,TRBV24-1,TGTGCCACCAGTCCGGGACAGGGGGATGAAAAACTGTTTTTT,CATSPGQGDEKLFF
-,TRBJ2-1,14,-,TRBV4-1,TGCGCCAGCAGCCAGGCTACTAGGGGTGGGGAGCAGTTCTTC,CASSQATRGGEQFF
-,TRBJ2-7,14,TRBD1,TRBV10-3,TGTGCCATCAAAGAGAGGGACAGACCCTACGAGCAGTACTTC,CAIKERDRPYEQYF
-,TRBJ2-1,14,TRBD1,TRBV19,TGTGCCAGTACCCAGGACAGGGTATATGGTGAGCAGTTCTTC,CASTQDRVYGEQFF
few,TRBJ2-6,16,-,TRBV5-1,TGCGCCAGCAGCTTGGCAGTACTCTCTGGGGCCAACGTCCTGACTTTC,CASSLAVLSGANVLTF
-,TRBJ2-6,14,-,TRBV19,TGTGCCAGTAGTATAACTTTGTGGACCAACGTCCTGACTTTC,CASSITLWTNVLTF
-,TRBJ1-3,13,TRBD1,TRBV7-2,TGTGCCAGCAGCTCAAGACAGGGTCACACCATATATTTT,CASSSRQGHTIYF
-,TRBJ1-4,15,-,TRBV9,TGTGCCAGCAGCGTAGGAGGGACTTCTAATGAAAAACTGTTTTTT,CASSVGGTSNEKLFF
-,TRBJ2-3,13,-,TRBV9,TGTGCCAGCAGCTTCCAGTGGGCAGATACGCAGTATTTT,CASSFQWADTQYF
-,TRBJ2-1,18,TRBD2,TRBV24-1,TGTGCCACCAGTGATTTGACGGGGCGGGAGGGAACCTACAATGAGCAGTTCTTC,CATSDLTGREGTYNEQFF
-,TRBJ1-4,14,TRBD1,TRBV29-1,TGCAGCGCCAAGGACAGGGGCGCACATGAAAAACTGTTTTTT,CSAKDRGAHEKLFF
-,TRBJ2-2,15,-,TRBV19,TGTGCCAGTAGTACACACGCGAGGGGGGCCGGGGAGCTGTTTTTT,CASSTHARGAGELFF
-,TRBJ1-1,14,-,TRBV19,TGTGCCAGTAGACTCGCGGGGGGGGGCACTGAAGCTTTCTTT,CASRLAGGGTEAFF
once,TRBJ2-3,12,-,TRBV4-3,TGCGCCAGCAGCCAAGATGAAGATACGCAGTATTTT,CASSQDEDTQYF
few,TRBJ2-7,12,-,TRBV11-2,TGTGCCAGCAGCTTAGCTGCCTACGAGCAGTACTTC,CASSLAAYEQYF
-,TRBJ2-3,16,TRBD1,TRBV14,TGTGCCAGCAGCCAAGGGACAGGGGGACGCACAGATACGCAGTATTTT,CASSQGTGGRTDTQYF
-,TRBJ1-2,16,-,TRBV6-2/TRBV6-3,TGTGCCAGCAGTTACTCGACAGCGACCAAGAACTATGGCTACACCTTC,CASSYSTATKNYGYTF
-,TRBJ2-2,15,TRBD2,TRBV6-5,TGTGCCAGCAGAGAGGGACTAGCGGGAAGCGGGGAGCTGTTTTTT,CASREGLAGSGELFF
-,TRBJ1-3,13,-,TRBV3-1/TRBV3-2,TGTGCCAGCAGCCAAGTGGCTGGAAACACCATATATTTT,CASSQVAGNTIYF
-,TRBJ1-2,13,TRBD1,TRBV15,TGTGCCACCAGCAGAGGGACAGGAGAGGGCTACACCTTC,CATSRGTGEGYTF
-,TRBJ2-5,15,-,TRBV18,TGTGCCAGCTCACCAACCCGAGGAGGCCAAGAGACCCAGTACTTC,CASSPTRGGQETQYF
-,TRBJ2-3,14,-,TRBV7-6,TGTGCCAGCAGCAACTCAGACGGGGGAGATACGCAGTATTTT,CASSNSDGGDTQYF
-,TRBJ1-2,12,TRBD1,TRBV6-5,TGTGCCAGCAGCACGGGACAGCATGGCTACACCTTC,CASSTGQHGYTF
-,TRBJ2-5,13,-,TRBV7-2,TGTGCCAGCAGCCGACAGGTCCAAGAGACCCAGTACTTC,CASSRQVQETQYF
once,TRBJ2-5,17,TRBD1,TRBV7-6,TGTGCCAGCAGCGCCGGATCACGACAGGGGATTACGGAGACCCAGTACTTC,CASSAGSRQGITETQYF
-,TRBJ2-5,17,TRBD1,TRBV9,TGTGCCAGCAGCGACGGGACAGGGGTCATTGTGGGAGAGACCCAGTACTTC,CASSDGTGVIVGETQYF
-,TRBJ2-2,16,TRBD2,TRBV7-7,TGTGCTAGCAGCTGGCGGGAGGGCCTCGGCACCGGGGAGCTGTTTTTT,CASSWREGLGTGELFF
-,TRBJ2-7,16,TRBD2,TRBV11-2,TGTGCCAGCAGCTTAGTCCGTAGCGGGAATCCCTACGAGCAGTACTTC,CASSLVRSGNPYEQYF
-,TRBJ2-2,16,TRBD2,TRBV5-8,TGTGCCAGCAGCTTGGATATCGGGGGGGCCAGCGGGGAGCTGTTTTTT,CASSLDIGGASGELFF
-,TRBJ1-1,14,-,TRBV6-6,TGTGCCAGCTCCGAGTCCGCCTCGAACACTGAAGCTTTCTTT,CASSESASNTEAFF
-,TRBJ1-5,14,TRBD1,TRBV30,TGTGCCTGGAGTGACGGACAGGGTAGTCAGCCCCAGCATTTT,CAWSDGQGSQPQHF
-,TRBJ1-1,14,-,TRBV13,TGTGCCAGCAGCTTAGAGGGAAAGAACACTGAAGCTTTCTTT,CASSLEGKNTEAFF
few,TRBJ2-3,19,TRBD2,TRBV7-6,TGTGCCAGCAGCTGGGACGGGACTAGCGGGGGCCTATTCACAGATACGCAGTATTTT,CASSWDGTSGGLFTDTQYF
-,TRBJ1-2,12,-,TRBV6-5,TGTGCCAGCACAAGACAGATCTATGGCTACACCTTC,CASTRQIYGYTF
-,TRBJ2-3,16,TRBD2,TRBV9,TGTGCCAGCAGCGTATCGAGCGGGGACGTGGCAGATACGCAGTATTTT,CASSVSSGDVADTQYF
-,TRBJ1-1,17,-,TRBV18,TGTGCCAGCTCACCACCAGAGTCAGGGTTAAGGAACACTGAAGCTTTCTTT,CASSPPESGLRNTEAFF
-,TRBJ2-7,12,-,TRBV23-1,TGCGCCAAAGGAATGGGCTCCTACGAGCAGTACTTC,CAKGMGSYEQYF
-,TRBJ2-3,15,-,TRBV7-2,TGTGCCAGCAGCTCAGGGGAATTCGGCACAGATACGCAGTATTTT,CASSSGEFGTDTQYF
-,TRBJ1-4,14,-,TRBV2,TGTGCCAGCAGTTGGACGGAGGAGAAGGAAAAACTGTTTTTT,CASSWTEEKEKLFF
-,TRBJ2-7,13,TRBD2,TRBV29-1,TGCAGCGTGGGCGGGAGTCTTCCCTACGAGCAGTACTTC,CSVGGSLPYEQYF
few,TRBJ2-7,17,TRBD2,TRBV9,TGTGCCAGCAGCGTAGATGGTTTGTCTAGCGGGAGGGGCGAGCAGTACTTC,CASSVDGLSSGRGEQYF
-,TRBJ2-3,13,TRBD2,TRBV19,TGTGCCAGTAGGACTAGCGGCACAGATACGCAGTATTTT,CASRTSGTDTQYF
few,TRBJ1-5,14,-,TRBV9,TGTGCCAGCAGCGACGGACCGCGCAATCAGCCCCAGCATTTT,CASSDGPRNQPQHF
-,TRBJ2-7,13,-,TRBV7-9,TGTGCCAGCAGCTTAGGTCCAGGGCGCGAGCAGTACTTC,CASSLGPGREQYF